This is a list of T cell receptor beta chains from one sample in a study of T cell changes during pregnancy in multiple sclerosis. This table comes from immunoSEQ multiplex PCR, and its TCRdb copy is limited to in-frame clones, with some not included. The data contain 73,000 or so clones, about 90% of them singletons. The specimen was peripheral blood, collected in the second trimester of pregnancy. The source is a female donor with multiple sclerosis, enrolled in a pregnancy study. Each CDR3 is given with its conserved first and last residue. Fields, in order: J gene, clone size, D gene, V gene, CDR3 length, CDR3 DNA, CDR3 protein. D genes are given only for firm matches. For some rows the clone size is stated as once, few or many, or as a class when expanded; others skip it.

J: TRBJ1-5; size: NA; D: NA; V: TRBV5-4; length: 14; DNA: TGTGCCAGCAGCTTGAGCGGTAGCAATCAGCCCCAGCATTTT; CDR3: CASSLSGSNQPQHF
J: TRBJ1-1; size: NA; D: NA; V: TRBV7-2; length: 15; DNA: TGTGCCAGCAGCCCGGAGTCGGGGGGGAACACTGAAGCTTTCTTT; CDR3: CASSPESGGNTEAFF
J: TRBJ2-7; size: NA; D: NA; V: TRBV6-6; length: 14; DNA: TGTGCCAGCAGTTACGAAGTCAGTCCCTACGAGCAGTACTTC; CDR3: CASSYEVSPYEQYF
J: TRBJ1-2; size: NA; D: TRBD1; V: TRBV6-1; length: 17; DNA: TGTGCCAGCAGTGAAGCCCCGGACAGGGCCTTTAACTATGGCTACACCTTC; CDR3: CASSEAPDRAFNYGYTF
J: TRBJ1-2; size: medium-sized; D: NA; V: TRBV4-3; length: 14; DNA: TGCGCCAGCAGCCAAGAGGGGGCGAGGTATGGCTACACCTTC; CDR3: CASSQEGARYGYTF
J: TRBJ2-6; size: NA; D: TRBD1; V: TRBV7-3; length: 20; DNA: TGTGCCAGCAGCTTATACGTCTGGGGACAGGGGGCGTCTGGGGCCAACGTCCTGACTTTC; CDR3: CASSLYVWGQGASGANVLTF
J: TRBJ1-4; size: NA; D: NA; V: TRBV29-1; length: 15; DNA: TGCAGCGTTGGAGGAACAGGGACAACTAATGAAAAACTGTTTTTT; CDR3: CSVGGTGTTNEKLFF
J: TRBJ2-4; size: NA; D: TRBD2; V: TRBV7-2; length: 16; DNA: TGTGCCAGCAGCTTAGGGCTAGCGGGGGGAAAAAACATTCAGTACTTC; CDR3: CASSLGLAGGKNIQYF
J: TRBJ2-5; size: NA; D: NA; V: TRBV11-2; length: 14; DNA: TGTGCCAGCAGCTCGGGCTTTGGGGGGGAGACCCAGTACTTC; CDR3: CASSSGFGGETQYF
J: TRBJ2-6; size: NA; D: TRBD2; V: TRBV27; length: 16; DNA: TGTGCCACAGGGACTAGCGGGGGGGTTGGGGCCAACGTCCTGACTTTC; CDR3: CATGTSGGVGANVLTF
J: TRBJ2-7; size: NA; D: TRBD2; V: TRBV13; length: 14; DNA: TGTGCCAGCAGCTTAGCGGGGGGAGCCCACGAGCAGTACTTC; CDR3: CASSLAGGAHEQYF
J: TRBJ1-2; size: NA; D: TRBD1; V: TRBV10-3; length: 13; DNA: TGTGCCATCAGTGGGACAGGGGTATATGGCTACACCTTC; CDR3: CAISGTGVYGYTF
J: TRBJ2-7; size: once; D: TRBD1; V: TRBV5-5; length: 15; DNA: TGTGCCAGCAGCTTGGACAGGGGAACGGGGTACGAGCAGTACTTC; CDR3: CASSLDRGTGYEQYF
J: TRBJ2-5; size: NA; D: NA; V: TRBV9; length: 15; DNA: TGTGCCAGCAGCGTAGGTGGAGCGAGGCAAGAGACCCAGTACTTC; CDR3: CASSVGGARQETQYF
J: TRBJ2-1; size: NA; D: NA; V: TRBV21-1; length: 14; DNA: TGTGCCAGCAGCTTCCGGGACAAGGACAATGAGCAGTTCTTC; CDR3: CASSFRDKDNEQFF
J: TRBJ1-2; size: once; D: NA; V: TRBV6-5; length: 13; DNA: TGTGCCAGCAGTTACGCCCCGGGGGGTGGCTACACCTTC; CDR3: CASSYAPGGGYTF
J: TRBJ2-7; size: NA; D: NA; V: TRBV2; length: 15; DNA: TGTGCCAGCAGTGAAGCCCAAACTAGCCGAGGCGAGCAGTACTTC; CDR3: CASSEAQTSRGEQYF
J: TRBJ1-5; size: NA; D: NA; V: TRBV19; length: 15; DNA: TGTGCCAGTAGTAAAAACAATTTGTCCAATCAGCCCCAGCATTTT; CDR3: CASSKNNLSNQPQHF
J: TRBJ2-4; size: NA; D: NA; V: TRBV10-3; length: 11; DNA: TGTGCCATCAGGGGGGGAAACATTCAGTACTTC; CDR3: CAIRGGNIQYF
J: TRBJ2-7; size: NA; D: TRBD1; V: TRBV29-1; length: 14; DNA: TGCAGCGTTGAACACAGGGGGAGCTCCTACGAGCAGTACTTC; CDR3: CSVEHRGSSYEQYF
J: TRBJ1-2; size: NA; D: TRBD1; V: TRBV29-1; length: 12; DNA: TGCAGCCTCCGAGGACAGGAAGATGGCTACACCTTC; CDR3: CSLRGQEDGYTF
J: TRBJ1-1; size: NA; D: NA; V: TRBV4-3; length: 13; DNA: TGCGCCAGCAGCCTGGAGGGGAACACTGAAGCTTTCTTT; CDR3: CASSLEGNTEAFF
J: TRBJ2-3; size: NA; D: NA; V: TRBV29-1; length: 13; DNA: TGCAGCGTTGACCCTAAGAACACAGATACGCAGTATTTT; CDR3: CSVDPKNTDTQYF
J: TRBJ2-1; size: NA; D: NA; V: TRBV11-3; length: 15; DNA: TGTGCCAGCAGCTTTAGGCAGGGCGCGTACAATGAGCAGTTCTTC; CDR3: CASSFRQGAYNEQFF
J: TRBJ2-6; size: NA; D: NA; V: TRBV13; length: 14; DNA: TGTGCCAGCAGCCCCGTCTCTGGGGCCAACGTCCTGACTTTC; CDR3: CASSPVSGANVLTF
J: TRBJ2-7; size: NA; D: NA; V: TRBV20-1; length: 11; DNA: TGCAGTGCTCCGGTCGGGTTCGAGCAGTACTTC; CDR3: CSAPVGFEQYF
J: TRBJ1-2; size: NA; D: TRBD1; V: TRBV25-1; length: 13; DNA: TGTGCCAGCAGTCCCCCGACAGGGGGTGGCTACACCTTC; CDR3: CASSPPTGGGYTF